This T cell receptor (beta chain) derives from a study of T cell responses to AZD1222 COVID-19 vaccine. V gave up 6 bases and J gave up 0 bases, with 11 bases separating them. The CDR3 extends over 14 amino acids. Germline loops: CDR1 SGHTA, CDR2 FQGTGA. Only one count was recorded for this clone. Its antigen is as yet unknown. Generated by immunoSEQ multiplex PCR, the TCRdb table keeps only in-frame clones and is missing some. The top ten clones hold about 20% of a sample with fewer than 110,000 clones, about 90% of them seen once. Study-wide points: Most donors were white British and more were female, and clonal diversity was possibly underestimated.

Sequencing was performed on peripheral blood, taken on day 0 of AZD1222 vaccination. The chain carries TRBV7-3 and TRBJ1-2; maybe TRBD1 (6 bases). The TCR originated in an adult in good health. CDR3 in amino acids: CASRGQIANYGYTF. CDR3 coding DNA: TGTGCCAGCAGGGGACAAATAGCTAACTATGGCTACACCTTC.